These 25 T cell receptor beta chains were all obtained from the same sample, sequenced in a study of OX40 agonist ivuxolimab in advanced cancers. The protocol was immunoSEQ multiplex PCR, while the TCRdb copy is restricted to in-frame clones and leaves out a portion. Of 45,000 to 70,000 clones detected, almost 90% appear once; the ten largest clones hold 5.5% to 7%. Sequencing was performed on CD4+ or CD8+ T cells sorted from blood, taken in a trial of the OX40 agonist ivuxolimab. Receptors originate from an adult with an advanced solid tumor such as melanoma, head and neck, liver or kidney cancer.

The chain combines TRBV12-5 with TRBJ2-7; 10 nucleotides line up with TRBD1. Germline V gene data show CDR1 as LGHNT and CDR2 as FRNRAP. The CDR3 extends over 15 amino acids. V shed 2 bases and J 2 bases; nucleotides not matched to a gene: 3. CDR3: CASGLIGQGAYEQYF. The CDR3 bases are TGTGCTAGTGGTTTGATCGGACAGGGGGCCTACGAGCAGTACTTC.

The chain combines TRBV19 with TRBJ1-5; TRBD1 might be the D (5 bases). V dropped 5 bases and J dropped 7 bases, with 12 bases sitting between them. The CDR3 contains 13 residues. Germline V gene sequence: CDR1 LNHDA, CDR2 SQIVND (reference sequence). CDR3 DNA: TGTGCCAGTAGTTTTCAGGGTGGACAGCCCCAGCATTTT. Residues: CASSFQGGQPQHF.

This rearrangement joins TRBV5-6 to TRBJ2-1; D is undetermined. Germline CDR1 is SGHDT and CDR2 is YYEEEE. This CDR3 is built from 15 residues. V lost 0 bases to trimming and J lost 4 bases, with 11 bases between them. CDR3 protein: CASSLVARVYNEQFF. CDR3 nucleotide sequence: TGTGCCAGCAGCTTGGTTGCCCGAGTATACAATGAGCAGTTCTTC.

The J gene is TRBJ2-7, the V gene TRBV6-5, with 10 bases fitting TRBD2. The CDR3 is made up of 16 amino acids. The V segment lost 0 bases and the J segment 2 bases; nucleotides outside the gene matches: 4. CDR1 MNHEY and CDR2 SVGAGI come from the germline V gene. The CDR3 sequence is CASSYSILAGPYEQYF. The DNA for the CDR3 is TGTGCCAGCAGTTACTCGATACTAGCGGGACCCTACGAGCAGTACTTC.

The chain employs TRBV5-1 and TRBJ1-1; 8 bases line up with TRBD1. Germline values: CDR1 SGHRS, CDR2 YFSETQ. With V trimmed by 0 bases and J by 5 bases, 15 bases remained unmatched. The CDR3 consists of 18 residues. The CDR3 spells CASSLEGRGRSRWTEAFF. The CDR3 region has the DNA TGCGCCAGCAGCTTGGAGGGCAGGGGGCGCTCGAGGTGGACTGAAGCTTTCTTT.

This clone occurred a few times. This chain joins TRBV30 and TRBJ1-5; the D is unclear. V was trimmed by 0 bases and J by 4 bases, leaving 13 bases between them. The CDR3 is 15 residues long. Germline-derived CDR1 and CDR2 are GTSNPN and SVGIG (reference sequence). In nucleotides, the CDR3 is TGTGCCTGGAGTGTAGGTATGGCCCTTAATCAGCCCCAGCATTTT. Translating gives CAWSVGMALNQPQHF.

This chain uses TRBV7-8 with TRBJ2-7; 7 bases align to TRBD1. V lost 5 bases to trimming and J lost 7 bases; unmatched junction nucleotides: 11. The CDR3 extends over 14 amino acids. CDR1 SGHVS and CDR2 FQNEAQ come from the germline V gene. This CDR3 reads CASSADRALREQYF. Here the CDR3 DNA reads TGTGCCAGCAGCGCAGACAGGGCACTTAGGGAGCAGTACTTC. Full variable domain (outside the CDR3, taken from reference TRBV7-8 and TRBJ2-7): GAGVSQSPRYKVAKRGQDVALRCDPISGHVSLFWYQQALGQGPEFLTYFQNEAQLDKSGLPSDRFFAERPEGSVSTLKIQRTQQEDSAVYLCASSADRALREQYFGPGTRLTVT.

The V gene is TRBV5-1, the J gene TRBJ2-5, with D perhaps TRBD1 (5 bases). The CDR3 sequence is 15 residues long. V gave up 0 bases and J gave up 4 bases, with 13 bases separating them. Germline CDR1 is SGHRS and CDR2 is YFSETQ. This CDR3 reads CASSLGQPVIETQYF. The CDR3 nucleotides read TGCGCCAGCAGCTTGGGACAGCCCGTAATAGAGACCCAGTACTTC.

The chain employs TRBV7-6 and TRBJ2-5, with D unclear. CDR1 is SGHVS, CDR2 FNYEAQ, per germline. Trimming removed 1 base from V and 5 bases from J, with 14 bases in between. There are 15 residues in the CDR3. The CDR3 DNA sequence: TGTGCCAGCAGCTTAGGCGCAGGAAGGGCGGAGACCCAGTACTTC. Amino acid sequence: CASSLGAGRAETQYF.

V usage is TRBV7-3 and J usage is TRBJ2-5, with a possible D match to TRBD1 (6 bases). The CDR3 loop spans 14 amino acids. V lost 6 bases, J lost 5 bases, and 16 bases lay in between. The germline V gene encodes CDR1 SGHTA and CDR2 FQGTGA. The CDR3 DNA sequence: TGTGCCAGCAGTTCCGTAGGGGGTGGGGAGACCCAGTACTTC. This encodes CASSSVGGGETQYF. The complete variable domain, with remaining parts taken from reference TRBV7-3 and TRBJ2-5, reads GAGVSQTPSNKVTEKGKYVELRCDPISGHTALYWYRQSLGQGPEFLIYFQGTGAADDSGLPNDRFFAVRPEGSVSTLKIQRTERGDSAVYLCASSSVGGGETQYFGPGTRLLVL.

The CDR3, as DNA: TGTGCCTGGGAGACTAGCGGGAGATCAGATACGCAGTATTTT. This translates into CAWETSGRSDTQYF. The chain joins TRBV30 to TRBJ2-3; 12 bases agree with TRBD2. Germline V lookup: CDR1 GTSNPN, CDR2 SVGIG (reference sequence). The V segment lost 5 bases and the J segment 4 bases; nucleotides outside the gene matches: 4. The CDR3 extends over 14 amino acids. The variable domain in full, with the rest retrieved from reference TRBV30 and TRBJ2-3, is SQTIHQWPATLVQPVGSPLSLECTVEGTSNPNLYWYRQAAGRGLQLLFYSVGIGQISSEVPQNLSASRPQDRQFILSSKKLLLSDSGFYLCAWETSGRSDTQYFGPGTRLTVL.

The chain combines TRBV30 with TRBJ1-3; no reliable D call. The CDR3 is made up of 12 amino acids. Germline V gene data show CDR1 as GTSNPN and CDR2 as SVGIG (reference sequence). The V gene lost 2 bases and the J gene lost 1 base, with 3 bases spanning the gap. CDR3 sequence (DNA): TGTGCCTGGAGTAGTTCTGGAAACACCATATATTTT. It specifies CAWSSSGNTIYF.

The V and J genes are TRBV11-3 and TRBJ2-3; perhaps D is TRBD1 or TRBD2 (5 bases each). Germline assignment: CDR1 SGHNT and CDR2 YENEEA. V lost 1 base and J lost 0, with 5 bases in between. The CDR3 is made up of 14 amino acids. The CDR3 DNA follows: TGTGCCAGCAGCTTAGGGGGGAGCACAGATACGCAGTATTTT. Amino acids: CASSLGGSTDTQYF. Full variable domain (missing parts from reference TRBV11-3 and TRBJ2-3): EAGVVQSPRYKIIEKKQPVAFWCNPISGHNTLYWYLQNLGQGPELLIRYENEEAVDDSQLPKDRFSAERLKGVDSTLKIQPAELGDSAVYLCASSLGGSTDTQYFGPGTRLTVL.

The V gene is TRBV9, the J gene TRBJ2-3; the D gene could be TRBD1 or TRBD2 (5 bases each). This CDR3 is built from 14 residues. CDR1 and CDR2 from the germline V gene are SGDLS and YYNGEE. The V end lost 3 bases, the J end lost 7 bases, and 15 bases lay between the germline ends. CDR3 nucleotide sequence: TGTGCCAGCAGCGCAGGACTGGGGGTAAATACGCAGTATTTT. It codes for CASSAGLGVNTQYF.

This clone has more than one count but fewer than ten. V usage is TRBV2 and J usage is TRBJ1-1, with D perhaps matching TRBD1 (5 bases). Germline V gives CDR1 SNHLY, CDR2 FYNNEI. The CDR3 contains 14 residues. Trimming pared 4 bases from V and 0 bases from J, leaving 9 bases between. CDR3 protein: CASSGQFMNTEAFF. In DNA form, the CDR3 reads TGTGCCAGCAGTGGACAGTTCATGAACACTGAAGCTTTCTTT.

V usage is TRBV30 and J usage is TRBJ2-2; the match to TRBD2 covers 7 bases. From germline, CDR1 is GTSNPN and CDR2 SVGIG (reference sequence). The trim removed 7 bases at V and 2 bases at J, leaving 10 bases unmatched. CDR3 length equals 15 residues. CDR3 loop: CASSPGGANTGELFF. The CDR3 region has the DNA TGTGCCTCCTCGCCGGGGGGAGCCAACACCGGGGAGCTGTTTTTT.

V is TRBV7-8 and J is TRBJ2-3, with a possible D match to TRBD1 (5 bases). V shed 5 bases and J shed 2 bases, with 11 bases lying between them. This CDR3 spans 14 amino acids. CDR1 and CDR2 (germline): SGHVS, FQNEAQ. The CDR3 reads CASSTGPSTDTQYF. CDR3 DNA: TGTGCCAGCAGCACAGGTCCCTCCACAGATACGCAGTATTTT.

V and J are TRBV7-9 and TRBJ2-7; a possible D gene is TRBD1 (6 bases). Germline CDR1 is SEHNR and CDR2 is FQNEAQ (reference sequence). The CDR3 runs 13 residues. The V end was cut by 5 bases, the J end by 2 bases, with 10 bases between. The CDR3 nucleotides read TGTGCCAGCAGCAGACCAGGGGCCTACGAGCAGTACTTC. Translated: CASSRPGAYEQYF.

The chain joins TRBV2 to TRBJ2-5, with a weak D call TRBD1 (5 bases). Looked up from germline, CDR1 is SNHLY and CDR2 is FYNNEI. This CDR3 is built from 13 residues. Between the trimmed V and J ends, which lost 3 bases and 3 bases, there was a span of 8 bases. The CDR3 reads CASSEGPKETQYF. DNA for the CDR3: TGTGCCAGCAGTGAGGGGCCTAAAGAGACCCAGTACTTC.

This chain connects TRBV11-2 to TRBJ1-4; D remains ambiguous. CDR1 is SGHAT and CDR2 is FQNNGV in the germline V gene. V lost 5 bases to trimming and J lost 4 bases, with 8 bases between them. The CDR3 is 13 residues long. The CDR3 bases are TGTGCCAGCAGCCCTAGTCTTAATGAAAAACTGTTTTTT. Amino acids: CASSPSLNEKLFF.

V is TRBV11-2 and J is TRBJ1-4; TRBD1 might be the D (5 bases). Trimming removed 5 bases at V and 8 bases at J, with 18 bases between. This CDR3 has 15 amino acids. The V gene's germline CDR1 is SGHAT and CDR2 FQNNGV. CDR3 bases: TGTGCCAGCAGCGCCGGGACGGGAGGTTGGGAAAAACTGTTTTTT. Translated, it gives CASSAGTGGWEKLFF. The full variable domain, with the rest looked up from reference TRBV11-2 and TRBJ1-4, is EAGVAQSPRYKIIEKRQSVAFWCNPISGHATLYWYQQILGQGPKLLIQFQNNGVVDDSQLPKDRFSAERLKGVDSTLKIQPAKLEDSAVYLCASSAGTGGWEKLFFGSGTQLSVL.

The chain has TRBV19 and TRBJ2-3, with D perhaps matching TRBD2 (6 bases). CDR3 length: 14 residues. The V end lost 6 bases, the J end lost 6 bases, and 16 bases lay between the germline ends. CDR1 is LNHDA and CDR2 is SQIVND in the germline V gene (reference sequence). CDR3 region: CASRRGMAGDTQYF. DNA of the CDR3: TGTGCCAGTAGGAGGGGAATGGCGGGGGATACGCAGTATTTT. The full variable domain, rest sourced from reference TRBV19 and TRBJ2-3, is DGGITQSPKYLFRKEGQNVTLSCEQNLNHDAMYWYRQDPGQGLRLIYYSQIVNDFQKGDIAEGYSVSREKKESFPLTVTSAQKNPTAFYLCASRRGMAGDTQYFGPGTRLTVL.

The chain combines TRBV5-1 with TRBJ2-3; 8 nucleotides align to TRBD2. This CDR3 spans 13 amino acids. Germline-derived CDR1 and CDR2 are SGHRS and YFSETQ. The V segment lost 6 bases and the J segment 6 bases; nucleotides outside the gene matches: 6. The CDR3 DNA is TGCGCCAGCACCCCCCGGGGGGGCGATACGCAGTATTTT. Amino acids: CASTPRGGDTQYF.

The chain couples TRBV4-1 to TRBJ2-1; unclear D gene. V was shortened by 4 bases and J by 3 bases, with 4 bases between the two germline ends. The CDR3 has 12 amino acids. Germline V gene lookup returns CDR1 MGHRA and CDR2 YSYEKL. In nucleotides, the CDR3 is TGCGCCAGCAGCCGATACTACAATGAGCAGTTCTTC. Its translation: CASSRYYNEQFF.

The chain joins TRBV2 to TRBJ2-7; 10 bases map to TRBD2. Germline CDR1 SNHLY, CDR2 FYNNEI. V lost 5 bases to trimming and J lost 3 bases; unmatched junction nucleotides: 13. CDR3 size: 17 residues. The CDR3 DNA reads TGTGCCAGCAGTCCCCAAGGAAGCGGGAGGGCCCGCTACGAGCAGTACTTC. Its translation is CASSPQGSGRARYEQYF. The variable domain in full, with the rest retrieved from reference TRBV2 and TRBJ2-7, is EPEVTQTPSHQVTQMGQEVILRCVPISNHLYFYWYRQILGQKVEFLVSFYNNEISEKSEIFDDQFSVERPDGSNFTLKIRSTKLEDSAMYFCASSPQGSGRARYEQYFGPGTRLTVT.